One and the same sample provided the 8 T cell receptor beta chains below, sequenced in a study of cytomegalovirus exposure and HLA in healthy donors. The PCR ran on 60 Vbeta and 13 Jbeta primers. Method: immunoSEQ multiplex PCR; TCRdb's copy keeps in-frame clones and lacks some. The sample comprises 90,000 to 120,000 clones, 70% of which are singletons, and about a tenth rests with the top ten. The sequenced material came from PBMCs. The receptors shown here come from a middle-aged man in good health and CMV-seropositive.

This chain connects TRBV15 to TRBJ2-3; D might be TRBD2 (7 bases). The CDR3 has 17 residues. Germline V gene lookup returns CDR1 LNHNV and CDR2 YYDKDF (reference sequence). Trimming took 0 bases from V and 0 from J, leaving 13 bases between them. CDR3 protein: CATSRDLAGASTDTQYF. The CDR3, as DNA: TGTGCCACCAGCAGAGATTTGGCGGGGGCTAGCACAGATACGCAGTATTTT.

The rearrangement uses TRBV21-1 and TRBJ1-3; the tabulated D call, TRBD1, remains unverified against the DNA. TRBV21-1 is labeled a pseudogene. The CDR3 runs 15 residues. The CDR3 nucleotides are TGTGCCAGCAGCAAAGAGGGGGAGTCTGGAAACACCATATATTTT. The encoded protein is CASSKEGESGNTIYF.

The chain employs TRBV6-6 and TRBJ2-7; D unclear. V lost 0 bases, J lost 6 bases, and 9 bases lay in between. This CDR3 comprises 13 residues. Germline assignment: CDR1 MNHNY and CDR2 SVGAGI (reference sequence). CDR3 sequence: CASSYSTGGEQYF. The DNA for the CDR3 is TGTGCCAGCAGTTACTCCACGGGTGGCGAGCAGTACTTC.

This chain links TRBV9 with TRBJ2-3, with 10 bases fitting TRBD2. The CDR3 length is 18 residues. The germline gives CDR1 SGDLS, CDR2 YYNGEE. With V trimmed by 0 bases and J by 4 bases, 11 bases remained unmatched. CDR3 DNA: TGTGCCAGCAGCGTAGTCCCCAGCGGGAGGGCCGGGGCAGATACGCAGTATTTT. Translating it yields CASSVVPSGRAGADTQYF. Full variable domain (remainder filled in from reference TRBV9 and TRBJ2-3): DSGVTQTPKHLITATGQRVTLRCSPRSGDLSVYWYQQSLDQGLQFLIQYYNGEERAKGNILERFSAQQFPDLHSELNLSSLELGDSALYFCASSVVPSGRAGADTQYFGPGTRLTVL.

The V and J genes are TRBV10-3 and TRBJ2-1, with 7 bases lining up with TRBD1. There are 15 residues in the CDR3. Losses at the gene ends were 4 bases for V and 7 bases for J; bases not matched to a gene: 10. CDR1 ENHRY and CDR2 SYGVKD come from the germline V gene. For the CDR3, the DNA is TGTGCCATCAGTGGGCGTCGGGACAGTGAAAATGAGCAGTTCTTC. Translating gives CAISGRRDSENEQFF.

V usage is TRBV9 and J usage is TRBJ2-3; D not resolved. V lost 0 bases to trimming and J lost 1 base, with 3 bases between them. Germline V gene sequence: CDR1 SGDLS, CDR2 YYNGEE. This CDR3 spans 13 amino acids. In nucleotides, the CDR3 is TGTGCCAGCAGCGTAGCGGGCACAGATACGCAGTATTTT. Encoded protein: CASSVAGTDTQYF.

The chain combines TRBV19 with TRBJ1-4; 7 bases align to TRBD1. Unmatched junction bases numbered 2, after V lost 6 bases and J lost 1 base. Germline CDR1 LNHDA, CDR2 SQIVND (reference sequence). The CDR3 contains 14 residues. For the CDR3, the DNA is TGTGCCAGTAGGACAGGGCGAACTAATGAAAAACTGTTTTTT. This translates into CASRTGRTNEKLFF.

The chain links TRBV5-1 to TRBJ2-3; 9 nucleotides agree with TRBD2. Germline-derived CDR1 and CDR2 are SGHRS and YFSETQ. There are 16 residues in the CDR3. Trimming removed 4 bases from V and 2 bases from J; junction bases left unmatched: 8. CDR3 amino acids: CASSTWTSEITDTQYF. DNA for the CDR3: TGCGCCAGCAGCACCTGGACTAGCGAGATCACAGATACGCAGTATTTT.